The T cell receptor beta chain under discussion was sequenced for a study of CD8+CD57+ T cells in acquired aplastic anemia. Study summary: Sorted cells (CD4+ and CD8+) yielded DNA amounts that averaged roughly 3 ug.

It was genomic DNA that served as the template for profiling TCR beta VDJ and CDR3. In TCRdb, the reads were re-called with MiXCR into one record per CDR3 protein. Here the sample spans roughly 93,000 distinct CDR3 sequences, 55% to 75% being singletons. Patients selected for sequencing had displayed CD8+CD57+ cell expansion by flow cytometry. The enrolled patients all had severe acquired aplastic anemia. Patients had undergone no therapy by the time their blood was sampled. This TCR derives from a human donor with aplastic anemia. Sequences were obtained from sorted CD4+, CD8+, or CD8+CD57+ T cells (not recorded which) from PBMCs.

DNA of the CDR3: TGTGCCAGCAGTCGCTCTCGGGGCAATCAGCCCCAGCATTTT. This sequence encodes CASSRSRGNQPQHF. The V gene is TRBV2, the J gene TRBJ1-5; the D is unclear. The V and J ends lost 5 bases and 2 bases respectively, with 10 bases between them. Germline V gene sequence: CDR1 SNHLY, CDR2 FYNNEI. The CDR3 totals 14 residues.